This record looks at one T cell receptor beta chain sequence and its context. Its antigen remains unidentified. No base-level quality is on record; no much larger clone is a single base apart. CDR1 KGHDR and CDR2 SFDVKD are derived from the germline V gene. Germline trimming amounts to 11 bases on V and 5 bases on J, with 7 as the count of junction bases outside the gene matches. Measured from the cysteine to the phenylalanine, the CDR3 is 12 residues long. This entry keeps only the CDR3 DNA: 36 bases, framed from base 1. One collaborating source in Seattle enrolled patients during active infection and followed them longitudinally through the course of disease. Whole blood was collected in K2EDTA tubes by collaborating institutions according to the institutions' own protocols. For TCRbeta analysis, collaborator samples were shipped as frozen whole blood, as isolated PBMCs, or as DNA extracted from either sample type.

The data derive from a study of blood T cell repertoires in COVID-19 (dated by TCRdb to 2018 to 2020). Background for the entire study: Collaborator samples came from the United States, Italy and Spain and covered acute and convalescent phases of COVID-19. A freely available public database, intended as a resource for researchers studying the immune response to SARS-CoV-2, is where the repertoires were released. Samples were obtained from the ongoing ImmuneRACE study (first 160 participants) and from 1,254 subjects provided by 6 global collaborators. The material from the prospective study consisted of cDNA or gDNA derived from T cells, B-cell-depleted T cells, or PBMCs. The dataset comprised deeply sampled blood TCRbeta repertoires from subjects exposed to, actively infected with, or recovered from COVID-19. Sample metadata almost always included a de-identified subject ID, COVID-19 status, age in years and sex. HLA class I and class II types, where available, came from metadata supplied by the sample provider rather than from assay-based typing.

TCRbeta CDR3 regions were amplified from genomic DNA using the immunoSEQ Assay, a bias-controlled multiplex PCR. From the authors' description of their analysis: Within the assay, amplification of reference gene primers was used to estimate how many nucleated cells each sample contained. Sequence reads were collapsed and filtered to measure the absolute abundance of every unique TCRbeta CDR3 rearrangement. For each sample, productive Simpson clonality was calculated as the square root of Simpson's diversity index across productive rearrangements. The table comes from immuneACCESS by way of TCRdb, which keeps in-frame sequences with V and J called. Part of the clones is missing from these tables; in studies checked, under half for an unresolved V gene and the rest for unknown reasons. V and J calls and clone size come straight from that table; D and trimming were deduced from the DNA. The sample table shows about 430,000 clones, and approximately 90% are seen once. The top ten constitute approximately 0.92% of the sample.

General study outcomes and caveats: The amount of clinical and demographic metadata varied by source and participant and was provided uncurated.

The sample taken for sequencing was peripheral blood. The sequence derives from a man aged 18 to 29 with COVID-19, enrolled during active disease. In this chain, TRBV24-1 is recombined with TRBJ2-7; TRBD1 lines up with 8 middle nucleotides. The CDR3: CAIGQGGHEQYF. The DNA sequence is as follows: TGTGCCATTGGACAGGGCGGCCACGAGCAGTACTTC.